This T cell receptor (beta chain) was retrieved from a study of control samples from healthy donors and cancer patients. Germline lookup yields CDR1 MNHEY and CDR2 SVGEGT. The CDR3 is made up of 16 amino acids. V lost 0 bases to trimming and J lost 0 bases, with 11 bases between them. Some clones are missing from TCRdb's copy, which holds only in-frame ones; the method was immunoSEQ multiplex PCR. Among around 110,000 clones listed, around 87% were seen once. This rearrangement joins TRBV6-2 or TRBV6-3 to TRBJ1-1; D remains ambiguous. Sequenced material: PBMCs. The receptor was derived from a woman between 45 and 65 years old with colorectal cancer. The CDR3 here is CASSYSNRRLNTEAFF. CDR3 nucleotide sequence: TGTGCCAGCAGTTACTCTAATCGCAGATTGAACACTGAAGCTTTCTTT.